This TCR beta chain was identified in a study of cytomegalovirus exposure and HLA in healthy donors. The CDR3 totals 12 residues. V shed 7 bases, J shed 4 bases, and the junction held 4 bases outside the gene matches. CDR1 and CDR2 (germline): MNHNS, SASEGT. This clone was detected a few times. The PCR used 60 Vbeta and 13 Jbeta primers. Assay: immunoSEQ multiplex PCR; the TCRdb copy retains only in-frame clones and omits some. Here the sample spans more than 100,000 clones, roughly 78% being singletons. The rearrangement links TRBV6-1 to TRBJ2-7; 7 bases agree with TRBD1. The TCR was taken from a man aged 35 to 55 in good health and CMV-seronegative. The sequenced sample was PBMCs. CDR3 DNA: TGTGCCAGCAACAACAGGGGATACGAGCAGTACTTC. Protein product: CASNNRGYEQYF.